The 16 T cell receptor beta chains below all came from one sample that was sequenced in a study of T-cell memory formation after mild COVID-19. TCRdb redid the calling of the 5' RACE reads with MiXCR, one entry per CDR3 protein. The sample has roughly 620,000 distinct CDR3 sequences; roughly 18% are singletons. The sample comprised PBMCs or a T cell subset sorted from them (not recorded which). All receptors derive from an adult woman who had mild COVID-19 (a few samples of this study predate the infection). Cell type and time point are not known.

The chain couples TRBV4-1 to TRBJ1-1; the D is unclear. V lost 0 bases and J 4 bases, leaving 9 bases between the germline ends. The CDR3 length is 14 residues. Per the germline V gene, CDR1 is MGHRA and CDR2 is YSYEKL. The CDR3 sequence: CASSQDPGFTEAFF. CDR3 coding DNA: TGCGCCAGCAGCCAAGATCCCGGGTTCACTGAAGCTTTCTTT.

This clonotype was detected only a few times. The chain employs TRBV3-1 and TRBJ2-7, with TRBD2 matching over 8 bases. J gave up 2 bases and V 2 bases, and 8 bases lay outside the gene matches. This CDR3 is 16 amino acids long. Germline V CDR1 and CDR2: LGHDT, YNNKEL (reference sequence). DNA for the CDR3: TGTGCCAGCAGCCAAATGAGCGGGGGTGCCCCCTACGAGCAGTACTTC. Translating gives CASSQMSGGAPYEQYF.

This clonotype came up a few times. The chain links TRBV5-1 to TRBJ2-4; 13 nucleotides align to TRBD2. The germline gives CDR1 SGHRS, CDR2 YFSETQ. CDR3 size: 15 residues. The trim removed 4 bases at V and 6 bases at J, leaving 4 bases unmatched. The CDR3 region is CASSQGLAGRNIQYF. In nucleotides, the CDR3 is TGCGCCAGCAGCCAGGGACTAGCGGGGCGAAACATTCAGTACTTC.

This clonotype was recorded a few times. The CDR3 DNA follows: TGCGCCAGCAGTGTCCGGGACAGTTTTCATGAGCAGTTCTTC. Amino acids: CASSVRDSFHEQFF. This chain joins TRBV5-1 and TRBJ2-1; TRBD1 agrees at 7 bases. CDR1 SGHRS and CDR2 YFSETQ come from the germline V gene. The CDR3 loop spans 14 amino acids. The J segment lost 8 bases and the V segment lost 5 bases, leaving 10 bases of the junction unmatched.

The V and J genes are TRBV20-1 and TRBJ2-1; 8 nucleotides line up with TRBD2. In germline, CDR1 is DFQATT, CDR2 SNEGSKA (reference sequence). The CDR3 extends over 14 amino acids. J lost 5 bases, V lost 3 bases, and 6 bases had no gene match. CDR3 in DNA: TGCAGTGCTAGGGGAGGACTAGCTAACAATGAGCAGTTCTTC. Its protein is CSARGGLANNEQFF.

V usage is TRBV18 and J usage is TRBJ2-5, with a possible D match to TRBD1 (5 bases). The CDR3 has 16 residues. Germline CDR1 KGHSH, CDR2 LQKENI. The V end lost 2 bases, the J end lost 7 bases, and 20 bases lay between the germline ends. The CDR3 DNA reads as TGTGCCAGCTCACCAGGGGCGTTGATCGGACCTGGGACCCAGTACTTC. Encoded protein: CASSPGALIGPGTQYF.

The gene calls are TRBV5-1 and TRBJ2-3; TRBD2 matches 15 bases. V lost 3 bases and J lost 1; bases outside the gene matches: 9. There are 19 residues in the CDR3. Germline assignment: CDR1 SGHRS and CDR2 YFSETQ. CDR3 in amino acids: CASSYGTSGRIGGTDTQYF. CDR3 sequence (DNA): TGCGCCAGCAGCTACGGGACTAGCGGGAGGATTGGGGGCACAGATACGCAGTATTTT.

The chain links TRBV12-3 or TRBV12-4 to TRBJ1-1; D is undetermined. The CDR3 runs 15 residues. Deletions cut 6 bases from V and 3 bases from J, with 17 bases between. This CDR3 reads CASRGRPGSDTEAFF. CDR3 DNA sequence: TGTGCCAGCAGGGGGAGGCCCGGATCCGACACTGAAGCTTTCTTT.

The V call is TRBV7-9, the J call TRBJ2-3; D uncertain. There are 16 residues in the CDR3. Trimming stripped 0 bases from V and 0 bases from J, with 10 bases between. Germline values: CDR1 SEHNR, CDR2 FQNEAQ (reference sequence). Here the CDR3 reads CASSLAFAQSTDTQYF. In nucleotides, the CDR3 is TGTGCCAGCAGCTTAGCGTTCGCACAGAGCACAGATACGCAGTATTTT.

The genes are TRBV6-6 and TRBJ2-5, with 11 bases lining up with TRBD2. Losses at the gene ends were 7 bases for V and 2 bases for J; bases not matched to a gene: 6. The CDR3 has 15 residues. Germline loops: CDR1 MNHNY, CDR2 SVGAGI (reference sequence). CDR3 in amino acids: CASNLAGGGQETQYF. The CDR3 bases are TGTGCCAGCAACTTAGCGGGGGGGGGACAAGAGACCCAGTACTTC.

The V gene is TRBV6-2 or TRBV6-3, the J gene TRBJ1-1, with a weak D call TRBD1 (5 bases). This CDR3 is 12 amino acids long. Trimming cost V 7 bases and J 4 bases, with 10 bases left between them. CDR1 and CDR2 (germline): MNHEY, SVGEGT. The CDR3 here is CASNRGSTEAFF. In DNA form, the CDR3 reads TGTGCCAGCAATCGGGGCTCCACTGAAGCTTTCTTT.

The gene calls are TRBV23-1 and TRBJ1-5, with 7 bases matching TRBD1. TRBV23-1 is reported as an ORF; its role is uncertain. This CDR3 is built from 17 residues. J lost 1 base, V lost 0 bases, and 6 bases had no gene match. This chain's CDR3 is CASSQSGEGASNQPQHF. CDR3 in DNA: TGCGCCAGCAGTCAATCGGGGGAGGGGGCGAGCAATCAGCCCCAGCATTTT.

The chain recombines TRBV5-1 with TRBJ2-3; a possible D gene is TRBD1 (6 bases). This CDR3 region has 15 residues. Between the trimmed V and J ends, which lost 0 bases and 3 bases, there was a span of 11 bases. Germline CDR1 reads SGHRS; CDR2 reads YFSETQ. The CDR3 coding sequence is TGCGCCAGCAGCTTGGAGGTGGGGGCAACAGATACGCAGTATTTT. Its translation is CASSLEVGATDTQYF. Drawing the rest from reference TRBV5-1 and TRBJ2-3, the complete variable domain is KAGVTQTPRYLIKTRGQQVTLSCSPISGHRSVSWYQQTPGQGLQFLFEYFSETQRNKGNFPGRFSGRQFSNSRSEMNVSTLELGDSALYLCASSLEVGATDTQYFGPGTRLTVL.

The chain links TRBV7-8 to TRBJ2-2, with TRBD2 matching 12 bases. The length of the CDR3 is 17 residues. With V trimmed by 1 base and J by 7 bases, 7 bases remained unmatched. Germline-derived CDR1 and CDR2 are SGHVS and FQNEAQ. The CDR3 region is CASSLGLAGDGNGELFF. Written as DNA, the CDR3 is TGTGCCAGCAGCTTAGGACTAGCGGGAGATGGTAACGGGGAGCTGTTTTTT.

Many counts were recorded for this clonotype. The chain recombines TRBV5-1 with TRBJ2-6; D gene unclear. Germline V CDR1 and CDR2: SGHRS, YFSETQ. V lost 6 bases and J 0 bases, leaving 7 bases between the germline ends. The CDR3 extends over 14 amino acids. The CDR3 DNA follows: TGCGCCAGCACCCCGGGCTCTGGGGCCAACGTCCTGACTTTC. Protein product: CASTPGSGANVLTF.

This clonotype occurred a few times. The chain uses TRBV5-1 and TRBJ2-5, with TRBD2 matching over 10 bases. V trimming: 3 bases; J trimming: 5 bases; junction bases outside the gene matches: 4. The V gene's germline CDR1 is SGHRS and CDR2 YFSETQ. The CDR3 runs to 14 residues. The CDR3 DNA reads as TGCGCCAGCAGCTATGGGACTAGCGAGGAGACCCAGTACTTC. It specifies CASSYGTSEETQYF.